Listed below are T cell receptor beta chains from one sample, sequenced in a study of T cell responses to AZD1222 COVID-19 vaccine. Repertoires were generated with immunoSEQ multiplex PCR, while TCRdb's copy carries only in-frame clones and drops some. The sample lists 120,000 or so clones; over 75% were seen once. The material sequenced was peripheral blood, taken on day 0 of AZD1222 vaccination. The origin of the receptors is an adult in good health. Each CDR3 is given with its conserved first and last residue. The D gene is left open where the match is weak.

j_gene,d_gene,v_gene,CDR3aa,CDR3nt
TRBJ2-2,.,TRBV5-8,CASSSGTVNTGELFF,TGTGCCAGCAGCTCCGGGACGGTGAACACCGGGGAGCTGTTTTTT
TRBJ1-5,.,TRBV6-1,CASSEDWRVGGGQPQHF,TGTGCCAGCAGTGAAGATTGGCGCGTGGGGGGCGGTCAGCCCCAGCATTTT
TRBJ1-1,.,TRBV19,CASSIAPPEDTEAFF,TGTGCCAGTAGTATAGCTCCCCCCGAAGACACTGAAGCTTTCTTT
TRBJ2-3,TRBD2,TRBV13,CASIAGGRTDTQYF,TGTGCCAGCATCGCGGGGGGGCGGACAGATACGCAGTATTTT
TRBJ1-1,.,TRBV7-9,CASSLRQGNTEAFF,TGTGCCAGCAGCTTACGGCAGGGGAACACTGAAGCTTTCTTT
TRBJ1-5,.,TRBV19,CASSLELGPQPQHF,TGTGCCAGTAGTTTGGAATTAGGGCCCCAGCCCCAGCATTTT
TRBJ1-1,TRBD1,TRBV5-1,CASSTSGGAGGWAFF,TGCGCCAGCAGCACGAGTGGAGGTGCAGGGGGTTGGGCTTTCTTT
TRBJ2-1,.,TRBV24-1,CATSDLRGYEQFF,TGTGCCACCAGTGATTTAAGGGGGTATGAGCAGTTCTTC
TRBJ2-7,.,TRBV19,CASSTNAGAYEQYF,TGTGCCAGTAGTACCAACGCCGGCGCCTACGAGCAGTACTTC
TRBJ2-7,.,TRBV6-2/TRBV6-3,CASSNNYEQYF,TGTGCCAGCAGTAACAACTACGAGCAGTACTTC